The 20 T cell receptor beta chains given below trace back to one sample, sequenced in a study of T cells in localized non-small cell lung cancer (dated by TCRdb to about 2020). Libraries came from the immunoSEQ multiplex PCR assay. This immuneACCESS table, as held by TCRdb, lists in-frame sequences with V and J called but not all clones. Of the missing ones, under half trace to an unresolved V gene in checked studies; the others have no known cause. Present in this sample are around 17,000 clones, roughly 91% of which were seen just once. The ten largest clones take up around 3.6% of the sample. The sequencing used peripheral blood, collected before any cancer treatment. Source of these receptors: a male donor aged 60 or over with stage II squamous cell lung carcinoma.

This chain uses TRBV10-3 with TRBJ1-2; weak D call: TRBD1 (6 bases). V shed 0 bases and J shed 0 bases, with 8 bases lying between them. The CDR3 extends over 15 amino acids. Germline V gene data show CDR1 as ENHRY and CDR2 as SYGVKD. Here the CDR3 reads CAISESTGTNYGYTF. The CDR3 DNA follows: TGTGCCATCAGTGAGTCGACAGGAACTAACTATGGCTACACCTTC.

The count of this clone is one. The rearrangement links TRBV9 to TRBJ2-1, with 7 bases that match TRBD2. Germline V gene lookup returns CDR1 SGDLS and CDR2 YYNGEE. The V gene end was trimmed by 4 bases and the J gene end by 4 bases; junction bases not matched to a gene: 14. The length of the CDR3 is 17 residues. The CDR3 here is CASSSHSKRDLYNEQFF. The CDR3 nucleotides read TGTGCCAGCAGCTCTCACTCCAAGCGGGACCTATACAATGAGCAGTTCTTC.

The rearrangement joins TRBV5-1 to TRBJ2-1, with D possibly TRBD2 on 5 matching bases. The CDR3 is made up of 14 amino acids. The V end was cut by 8 bases, the J end by 14 bases, with 26 bases between. CDR1 is SGHRS and CDR2 is YFSETQ in the germline V gene. CDR3 sequence reads: CARSKKGPKGSKFF. The CDR3 coding sequence is TGCGCCAGATCTAAGAAAGGACCTAAAGGGAGTAAGTTCTTC. The full variable domain, in which reference TRBV5-1 and TRBJ2-1 provide the parts outside the CDR3, is KAGVTQTPRYLIKTRGQQVTLSCSPISGHRSVSWYQQTPGQGLQFLFEYFSETQRNKGNFPGRFSGRQFSNSRSEMNVSTLELGDSALYLCARSKKGPKGSKFFGPGTRLTVL.

The chain couples TRBV10-3 to TRBJ2-7; tentatively, D is TRBD1 (6 bases). There are 14 residues in the CDR3. The V gene's germline CDR1 is ENHRY and CDR2 SYGVKD. V was shortened by 9 bases and J by 0 bases, with 15 bases between the two germline ends. CDR3 bases: TGTGCCATTCAAAGAGACAGGAGCTCCTACGAGCAGTACTTC. Protein: CAIQRDRSSYEQYF.

This rearrangement joins TRBV6-1 to TRBJ1-5; no firm D call. There are 14 residues in the CDR3. Per germline, CDR1 MNHNS and CDR2 SASEGT. The V and J ends lost 6 bases and 0 bases respectively, with 9 bases between them. The CDR3 region has the DNA TGTGCCAGCAGCCAGGACGGTAGCAATCAGCCCCAGCATTTT. This codes for CASSQDGSNQPQHF.

The chain is built from TRBV30 and TRBJ1-5, with 8 positions matching TRBD1. V lost 2 bases, J lost 2 bases, and 11 bases stayed unmatched. This CDR3 region has 17 residues. Germline V gene sequence: CDR1 GTSNPN, CDR2 SVGIG (reference sequence). The CDR3 DNA reads as TGTGCCTGGAGTACCAACAGGGGGGAGGCCCGCAATCAGCCCCAGCATTTT. This gives the protein CAWSTNRGEARNQPQHF.

Here the CDR3 reads CASSLIVYRGSDTDTQYF. CDR3 DNA: TGTGCCAGCAGCTTAATAGTATATCGCGGGAGTGACACAGATACGCAGTATTTT. V and J are TRBV7-9 and TRBJ2-3; 7 bases are a match to TRBD2. CDR1 is SEHNR and CDR2 is FQNEAQ in the germline V gene (reference sequence). This CDR3 is built from 18 residues. V lost 2 bases to trimming and J lost 2 bases; unmatched junction nucleotides: 13.

The chain combines TRBV11-2 with TRBJ2-7; no definite D call. The CDR3 length is 13 residues. Between the trimmed V and J ends, which lost 3 bases and 1 base, there was a span of 7 bases. CDR1 and CDR2 (germline): SGHAT, FQNNGV. As DNA, the CDR3 is TGTGCCAGCAGCTTTCATGGGTCCTACGAGCAGTACTTC. Encoded protein: CASSFHGSYEQYF.

The chain has TRBV5-1 and TRBJ2-7, with a weak D call TRBD2 (6 bases). The CDR3 loop spans 15 amino acids. The germline V and J ends were trimmed by 3 bases and 5 bases, with 18 bases remaining between them. Germline values: CDR1 SGHRS, CDR2 YFSETQ. The CDR3 DNA follows: TGCGCCAGCAGCTCAGGGTGGAGGGGTTTCGACGAGCAGTACTTC. The encoded protein is CASSSGWRGFDEQYF.

The chain joins TRBV28 to TRBJ2-7; D gene ambiguous. Trimming shortened V by 1 base and J by 2 bases, and 9 bases separated the two germline ends. The CDR3 runs to 14 residues. CDR1 and CDR2 from the germline V gene are MDHEN and SYDVKM. The CDR3 sequence: CASSLSRPTYEQYF. Written as DNA, the CDR3 is TGTGCCAGCAGTTTATCTCGGCCAACCTACGAGCAGTACTTC. Drawing the rest from reference TRBV28 and TRBJ2-7, the complete variable domain is DVKVTQSSRYLVKRTGEKVFLECVQDMDHENMFWYRQDPGLGLRLIYFSYDVKMKEKGDIPEGYSVSREKKERFSLILESASTNQTSMYLCASSLSRPTYEQYFGPGTRLTVT.

The V and J genes are TRBV5-1 and TRBJ2-3; D unclear. CDR1 and CDR2 (germline): SGHRS, YFSETQ. Deletions cut 9 bases from V and 6 bases from J, with 11 bases between. CDR3 length equals 11 residues. The CDR3 protein is CATNRPDTQYF. For the CDR3, the DNA is TGCGCCACCAACCGCCCGGATACGCAGTATTTT.

V gene TRBV5-4 combines with J gene TRBJ2-2; no reliable D call. Deletions cut 4 bases from V and 1 base from J, with 11 bases between. The CDR3 loop spans 15 amino acids. Looked up from germline, CDR1 is SGHNT and CDR2 is YYREEE (reference sequence). The CDR3 region is CASSPDPVNTGELFF. The CDR3 bases are TGTGCCAGCAGCCCCGACCCGGTGAACACCGGGGAGCTGTTTTTT.

V and J are TRBV4-2 and TRBJ1-3; D is perhaps TRBD1 (5 bases). V lost 2 bases, J lost 4 bases, and 15 bases lay in between. The CDR3 extends over 16 amino acids. Germline V gives CDR1 LGHNA, CDR2 YNFKEQ. Written as DNA, the CDR3 is TGTGCCAGCAGCCAACAGACAGACCTCCAAGGAAACACCATATATTTT. This translates into CASSQQTDLQGNTIYF.

The rearrangement uses TRBV5-1 and TRBJ2-1, with D hard to call. V lost 2 bases, J lost 6 bases, and 3 bases lay in between. Germline V CDR1 and CDR2: SGHRS, YFSETQ. This CDR3 has 11 residues. The CDR3 protein is CASSLLNEQFF. DNA of the CDR3: TGCGCCAGCAGCTTACTCAATGAGCAGTTCTTC.

This chain links TRBV2 with TRBJ2-5; D may match TRBD1 or TRBD2 (6 bases each). Trimming removed 2 bases at V and 4 bases at J, with 8 bases between. Germline lookup yields CDR1 SNHLY and CDR2 FYNNEI. This CDR3 comprises 13 residues. The CDR3 DNA reads as TGTGCCAGCAGTGAACGGGGGCTAGAGACCCAGTACTTC. This codes for CASSERGLETQYF.

The CDR3 DNA follows: TGTGCCAGTCAGGTTTTTACCCAAGAGACCCAGTACTTC. It is translated as CASQVFTQETQYF. The J gene is TRBJ2-5, the V gene TRBV2; D call uncertain. The V end lost 9 bases, the J end lost 1 base, and 12 bases lay between the germline ends. The CDR3 is made up of 13 amino acids. CDR1 SNHLY and CDR2 FYNNEI come from the germline V gene.

The chain uses TRBV6-5 and TRBJ1-1; D possibly corresponds to TRBD1 (6 bases). Per the germline V gene, CDR1 is MNHEY and CDR2 is SVGAGI. V lost 6 bases, J lost 3 bases, and 11 bases lay in between. CDR3 length equals 13 residues. Here the CDR3 DNA reads TGTGCCAGCAGCCCGGGGGCTTACACTGAAGCTTTCTTT. It codes for CASSPGAYTEAFF.

The J gene is TRBJ2-7, the V gene TRBV18; the D call may be TRBD1 or TRBD2 (5 bases each). The ends were cut back, 6 bases at V and 7 bases at J, with 16 bases in the middle. The CDR3 runs 13 residues. CDR1 is KGHSH, CDR2 LQKENI, per germline. The CDR3 nucleotides read TGTGCCAGCTCGGCTCTCGCCGAGGGGGAGCAGTACTTC. This gives the protein CASSALAEGEQYF.

This clone appeared a few times. The rearrangement joins TRBV18 to TRBJ1-3; tentative D call: TRBD1 (6 bases). Germline V gene data show CDR1 as KGHSH and CDR2 as LQKENI. The germline V and J ends were trimmed by 2 bases and 2 bases, with 13 bases remaining between them. The CDR3 runs to 16 residues. The CDR3 loop reads CASSPSRGTTGNTIYF. CDR3 DNA: TGTGCCAGCTCACCATCTAGGGGGACAACTGGAAACACCATATATTTT. Based on the CDR3 plus reference TRBV18 and TRBJ1-3, the full variable domain is NAGVMQNPRHLVRRRGQEARLRCSPMKGHSHVYWYRQLPEEGLKFMVYLQKENIIDESGMPKERFSAEFPKEGPSILRIQQVVRGDSAAYFCASSPSRGTTGNTIYFGEGSWLTVV.

The genes are TRBV19 and TRBJ2-5, with 7 bases matching TRBD1. There are 14 residues in the CDR3. V lost 3 bases and J lost 2; bases outside the gene matches: 3. Germline V lookup: CDR1 LNHDA, CDR2 SQIVND (reference sequence). The CDR3 DNA reads as TGTGCCAGTAGTATCACGGGACAGCAAGAGACCCAGTACTTC. Residues: CASSITGQQETQYF.